These T cell receptor beta chains were read from a single sample in a study of cytomegalovirus exposure and HLA in healthy donors. Method: immunoSEQ multiplex PCR; TCRdb's copy keeps in-frame clones and lacks some. Altogether approximately 140,000 clones are present, about three quarters being singletons, with the ten largest covering under 2%. Specimen: PBMCs. These receptors all come from a female donor in good health and CMV-seronegative. Each CDR3 is given without its conserved first and last residue. Each record gives: CDR3 length, J gene, V gene, CDR3 protein.

12 TRBJ2-5 TRBV15 ATSGRGLGETQY
14 TRBJ2-7 TRBV6-1 ASSDWGGRLSYEQY
13 TRBJ1-6 TRBV9 ASSVGNRENSPLH
15 TRBJ1-5 TRBV7-9 ASSFGGRTDSNQPQH
13 TRBJ1-2 TRBV29-1 SVDLAGQGAFGYT
14 TRBJ2-3 TRBV2 ARRGRLAASTDTQY
14 TRBJ2-2 TRBV6-5 ASSYIGGPNTGELF
14 TRBJ1-2 TRBV5-4 ASSLNTGLANYGYT
10 TRBJ1-1 TRBV7-2 ASSFSQGAAF
11 TRBJ2-7 TRBV11-3 ASSLTGFYEQY
11 TRBJ2-3 TRBV7-9 ASSLNPTDTQY
12 TRBJ1-1 TRBV6-5 ASSYSRGNTEAF
10 TRBJ2-7 TRBV30 AYTGDSYEQY
13 TRBJ1-5 TRBV27 ASSRGGGINQPQH
11 TRBJ2-3 TRBV11-3 ASSSPGGRTQY
15 TRBJ2-3 TRBV4-1 ASSQDLSGGGTDTQY
12 TRBJ1-5 TRBV11-2 ASSSGRFNQPQH
11 TRBJ2-1 TRBV12-5 ASGLTYTDEQF
11 TRBJ1-2 TRBV19 ASSTYLTYGYT
10 TRBJ2-7 TRBV28 ASRRTMSEQY
13 TRBJ1-1 TRBV10-1 ASRSGTGTNTEAF
17 TRBJ1-1 TRBV5-1 ASSLGPLTTGGMNTEAF
13 TRBJ2-5 TRBV18 ASSSGLAPQETQY
13 TRBJ2-7 TRBV28 ATLTTGQAVHEQY
11 TRBJ2-3 TRBV7-3 ASSPGVSDTQY
14 TRBJ2-7 TRBV6-1 ASSAETAPSAYEQY
12 TRBJ1-2 TRBV28 ASSLSAGVLGYT
12 TRBJ1-1 TRBV7-3 ASSSEGAGTEAF
11 TRBJ2-5 TRBV9 ASSPLAGGLQY
13 TRBJ2-3 TRBV18 ASSPPSSSTDTQY
14 TRBJ1-4 TRBV5-1 ASSLGSTGAGEKLF
13 TRBJ1-2 TRBV4-1 ASSQDVAANYGYT
14 TRBJ1-2 TRBV6-6 ASSRTRQGATYGYT
11 TRBJ1-2 TRBV5-1 ASSLQGENGYT
14 TRBJ2-3 TRBV6-1 ASSEGSGTSTDTQY
11 TRBJ1-5 TRBV19 ASSTGENQPQH
15 TRBJ2-2 TRBV18 ASSPRGGTSATGELF
11 TRBJ2-5 TRBV18 ASSPAEAETQY
11 TRBJ1-2 TRBV5-4 ASTDKGRDDYT
13 TRBJ2-1 TRBV6-4 ASSDLAGGYNEQF
12 TRBJ1-1 TRBV5-1 ASSAPSGDTEAF
16 TRBJ1-2 TRBV5-4 ASSLATGTRHVNYGYT
14 TRBJ2-7 TRBV19 ASSPRRETGGDEQY
13 TRBJ1-3 TRBV29-1 SVDKSGRGGNTIY
13 TRBJ1-2 TRBV9 ASSVAPGGAYGYT
13 TRBJ2-7 TRBV18 ASSPDGASSYEQY
11 TRBJ2-7 TRBV6-1 ASSEVRSREQY
14 TRBJ2-2 TRBV5-1 ASNGGPSGATGELF